Sequencing of this T cell receptor (beta chain) was carried out in a study of vaccination effects on CD4 cells after COVID-19 (dated by TCRdb to between 2021 and 2023). Describing the broader study: In the ViraFEST assay, PBMC were stimulated with viral peptide pools, and TCR sequencing was then used to find antigen-specific CD4+ T cell clonotypes based on their expansion. In the study, cultures from other donors were sequenced using the Oncomine TCR Beta short-read assay on an Illumina iSeq 100. Some 2 million PBMC per well were cultured with 10 ug/ml peptides in IMDM containing around 4.6% human AB serum, approximately 10 IU/ml IL-2 and gentamicin. Two doses of either the BNT162b2 or the mRNA-1273 mRNA SARS-CoV-2 vaccine were administered to participants. In both COVID-19 convalescent patients and infection-naive vaccine recipients, the study compared SARS-CoV-2 spike-specific CD4+ TCR repertoires from before mRNA vaccination with those from after it. Altogether, roughly 10 COVID-19 convalescent patients and several SARS-CoV-2-naive healthy vaccine recipients made up the full study. Broader findings and caveats from the paper: Marked clonal contraction was observed in both infection-induced and vaccine-induced clones at late post-vaccination timepoints, consistent with waning T cell responses. The study was limited by a small number of convalescent patients and lacked early post-infection timepoints. In healthy vaccine recipients, vaccine-induced clones were almost all SARS-CoV-2 mono-reactive, with only 1 of 255 cross-reactive with common cold coronaviruses.

After about 9 days of culture, CD4+ T cells were isolated with the EasySep CD4+ T cell isolation kit. Healthy vaccine recipients had no prior SARS-CoV-2 infection, confirmed by negative nucleocapsid antibodies before and after vaccination. On days 3 and 7, half of the culture medium was replaced with fresh IL-2-containing medium. Each peptide stimulation condition was cultured in triplicate wells unless otherwise noted. Using Ficoll-Paque Plus gradient centrifugation, PBMC were separated from whole blood and then either used fresh or cryopreserved at -140C. The QIAamp micro DNA kit was used to extract genomic DNA from the cultured CD4+ T cells. In regard to this clone: The specificity of this receptor is unknown. Per-base quality was not reported, and no clone a single base away is much larger than it.

Receptors were amplified or captured by the immunoSEQ multiplex PCR assay. DNA from the cultured, isolated CD4+ T cells was subjected to TCR beta CDR3 sequencing. Processing in the source paper ran as follows. Non-productive TCR sequences were discarded, and reads were trimmed to the CDR3 region, with only CDR3s of 7 or more amino acids retained. Antigen-specific clonotypes were identified with the MANAFEST web app by comparing expansion in peptide wells against reference cultures. To be called positive, a clone needed expansion at FDR<0.05 compared with the reference and with all other wells, an odds ratio greater than 5, and a frequency greater than 0.1% in two replicate wells. Clonotypes significantly expanded in SARS-CoV-2 spike wells and in at least one common cold coronavirus spike condition were defined as cross-reactive. Levenshtein distance calculated with the stringdist R package was used to assess CDR3 similarity, and unrooted trees were constructed with ape in R 3.6.1. In TCRdb, the immuneACCESS table is reduced to in-frame sequences with V and J assigned. These tables do not hold every clone; where another copy was compared, an unresolved V gene accounts for under half, and the others remain unexplained. The DNA was the basis for D and trimming; V, J and clone size are from that table. A total of about 72,000 clones appear in this sample, roughly 80% of them only once. The ten largest clones take up roughly 2% of the sample.

Deletion took 4 bases off V and 5 bases off J, with a span of 11 bases between the germline ends. CDR1 and CDR2 are drawn from the germline V gene: KGHSH, LQKENI. Including the terminal cysteine and phenylalanine, the CDR3 comprises 13 residues. Of the read, only the CDR3 DNA is kept; its 39 bases are in frame from base 1. The specimen comprised CD4+ T cells from PBMCs cultured without peptide, sampled before COVID-19 vaccination. The rearranged chain carries TRBV18 and TRBJ2-5; a tentative D call is TRBD2 (6 bases match). This TCR was sampled from a human donor who received a COVID-19 vaccine. The CDR3 has the sequence CASSQRAGETQYF. The nucleotide sequence is given as TGTGCCAGCTCACAACGGGCGGGGGAGACCCAGTACTTC.